The source of this TCR beta chain is a study of long-term antiretroviral therapy in people with HIV. Study-level results: Against controls, HIV repertoires showed narrower ranges of CDR3 length.

Trimming took 4 bases from V and 3 from J, leaving 9 bases between them. CDR1 and CDR2 (germline): MNHNS, SASEGT. CDR3 size: 13 residues. immunoSEQ v3.0 was run at survey level. Some clones are missing from TCRdb's copy, which holds only in-frame ones; the method was immunoSEQ multiplex PCR. The sample has more than 15,000 clones, roughly 75% seen once; the top ten hold around 15%. With regard to this clone: Its specificity is not known.

The source was unsorted PBMCs, collected 2.9 years after starting antiretroviral therapy. V gene TRBV6-1 combines with J gene TRBJ1-1; D is uncertain. The TCR originated in a woman aged 25 to 45 with HIV. The CDR3 nucleotides are TGTGCCAGCAGTGTCAGTAGGGACACTGAAGCTTTCTTT. It codes for CASSVSRDTEAFF.